This TCR beta chain came from a study of blood T cell repertoires in COVID-19. Trimming pared 6 bases from V and 0 bases from J, leaving 13 bases between. Germline V gene sequence: CDR1 SNHLY, CDR2 FYNNEI. CDR3 length: 15 amino acids. Repertoires were generated with immunoSEQ multiplex PCR, while TCRdb's copy carries only in-frame clones and drops some. The table lists more than 15,000 clones, around 81% of them singletons. The chain has TRBV2 and TRBJ2-3; a weak D match, TRBD1 (6 bases). What was sequenced was peripheral blood. The TCR originated in a man aged 35 to 55 with active or convalescent COVID-19. The CDR3 here is CASRQQGFSTDTQYF. CDR3 coding DNA: TGTGCCAGCAGACAACAGGGATTTAGCACAGATACGCAGTATTTT.